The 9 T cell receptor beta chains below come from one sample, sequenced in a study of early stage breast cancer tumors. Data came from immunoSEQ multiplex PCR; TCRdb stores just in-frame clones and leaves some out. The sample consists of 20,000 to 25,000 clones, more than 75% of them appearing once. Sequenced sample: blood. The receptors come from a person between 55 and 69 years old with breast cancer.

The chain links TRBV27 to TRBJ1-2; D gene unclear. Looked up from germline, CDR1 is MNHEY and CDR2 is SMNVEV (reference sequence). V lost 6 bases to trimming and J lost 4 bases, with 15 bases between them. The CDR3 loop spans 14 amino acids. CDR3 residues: CASSAGGLAYGYTF. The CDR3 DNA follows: TGTGCCAGCAGCGCGGGAGGGTTGGCCTATGGCTACACCTTC.

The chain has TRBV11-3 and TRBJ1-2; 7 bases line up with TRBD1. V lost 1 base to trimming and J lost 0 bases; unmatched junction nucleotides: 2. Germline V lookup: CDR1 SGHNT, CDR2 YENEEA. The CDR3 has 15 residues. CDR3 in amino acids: CASSLVGGSNYGYTF. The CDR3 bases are TGTGCCAGCAGCTTAGTAGGGGGCTCTAACTATGGCTACACCTTC. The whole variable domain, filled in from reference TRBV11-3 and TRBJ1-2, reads EAGVVQSPRYKIIEKKQPVAFWCNPISGHNTLYWYLQNLGQGPELLIRYENEEAVDDSQLPKDRFSAERLKGVDSTLKIQPAELGDSAVYLCASSLVGGSNYGYTFGSGTRLTVV.

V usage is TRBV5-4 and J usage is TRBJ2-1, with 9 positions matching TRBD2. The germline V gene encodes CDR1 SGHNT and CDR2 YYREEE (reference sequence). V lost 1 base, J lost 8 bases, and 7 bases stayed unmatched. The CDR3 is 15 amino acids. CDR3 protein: CASSLSAGGGDEQFF. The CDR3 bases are TGTGCCAGCAGCTTGTCAGCGGGGGGTGGGGATGAGCAGTTCTTC.

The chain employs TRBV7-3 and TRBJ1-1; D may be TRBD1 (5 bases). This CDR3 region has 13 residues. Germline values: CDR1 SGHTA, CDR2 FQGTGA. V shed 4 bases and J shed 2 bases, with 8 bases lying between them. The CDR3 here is CASSSTGNTEAFF. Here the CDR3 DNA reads TGTGCCAGCAGCTCAACAGGTAACACTGAAGCTTTCTTT.

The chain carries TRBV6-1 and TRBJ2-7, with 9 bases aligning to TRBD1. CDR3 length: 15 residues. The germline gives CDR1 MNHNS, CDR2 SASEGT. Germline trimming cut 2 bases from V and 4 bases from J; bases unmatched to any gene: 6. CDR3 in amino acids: CASSEYRQGDYEQYF. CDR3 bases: TGTGCCAGCAGTGAATATAGACAGGGGGATTACGAGCAGTACTTC.

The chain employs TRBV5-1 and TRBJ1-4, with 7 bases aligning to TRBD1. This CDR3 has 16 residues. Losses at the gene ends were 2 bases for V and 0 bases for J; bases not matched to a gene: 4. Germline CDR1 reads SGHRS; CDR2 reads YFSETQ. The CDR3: CASSLQGPATNEKLFF. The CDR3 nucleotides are TGCGCCAGCAGCTTACAGGGGCCTGCAACTAATGAAAAACTGTTTTTT. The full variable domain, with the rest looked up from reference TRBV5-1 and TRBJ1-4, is KAGVTQTPRYLIKTRGQQVTLSCSPISGHRSVSWYQQTPGQGLQFLFEYFSETQRNKGNFPGRFSGRQFSNSRSEMNVSTLELGDSALYLCASSLQGPATNEKLFFGSGTQLSVL.

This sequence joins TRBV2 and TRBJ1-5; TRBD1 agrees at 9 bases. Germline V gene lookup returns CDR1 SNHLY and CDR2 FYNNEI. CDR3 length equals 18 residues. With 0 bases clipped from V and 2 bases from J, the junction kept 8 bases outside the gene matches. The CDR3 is CASSEAGTGRGGNQPQHF. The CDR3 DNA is TGTGCCAGCAGTGAAGCGGGGACAGGGAGAGGAGGCAATCAGCCCCAGCATTTT.

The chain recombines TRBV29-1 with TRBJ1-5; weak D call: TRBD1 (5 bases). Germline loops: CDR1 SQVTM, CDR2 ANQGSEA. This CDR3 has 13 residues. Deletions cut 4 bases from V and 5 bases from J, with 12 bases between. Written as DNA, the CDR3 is TGCAGCGTTGCCCTTGGGACGGATCAGCCCCAGCATTTT. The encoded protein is CSVALGTDQPQHF.

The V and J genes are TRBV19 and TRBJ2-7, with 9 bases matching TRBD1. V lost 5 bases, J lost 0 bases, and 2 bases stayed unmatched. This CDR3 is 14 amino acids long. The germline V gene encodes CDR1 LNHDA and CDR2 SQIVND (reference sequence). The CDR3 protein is CASSRDRASYEQYF. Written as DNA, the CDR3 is TGTGCCAGTAGTCGGGACAGGGCCTCCTACGAGCAGTACTTC.